This T cell receptor beta chain stems from a study of blood T cells in healthy people across ages. Concerning this clonotype: Its target is not known.

In germline, CDR1 is LGHNA, CDR2 YSLEER. With V trimmed by 4 bases and J by 7 bases, 9 bases remained unmatched. The CDR3 consists of 15 residues. Study-wide points: More naive CD4+ cells and higher diversity marked long-lived donors relative to aged donors.

Then a second PCR, running about 6 to 12 cycles, was carried out with a sample-barcoded 5' primer and a J-beta primer mix. In TCRdb, the 5' RACE reads were re-called with MiXCR into one record per CDR3 protein. This sample has 550,000 to 600,000 distinct CDR3 sequences, with roughly 43% found just once. The chain carries TRBV4-3 and TRBJ1-2; 10 bases align to TRBD1. Sequences were obtained from blood. This sequence was found in an elderly man in good health. The CDR3 coding sequence is TGCGCCAGCAGCCGGCCGGGACAGGGGAAGGGTGGCTACACCTTC. This encodes CASSRPGQGKGGYTF.